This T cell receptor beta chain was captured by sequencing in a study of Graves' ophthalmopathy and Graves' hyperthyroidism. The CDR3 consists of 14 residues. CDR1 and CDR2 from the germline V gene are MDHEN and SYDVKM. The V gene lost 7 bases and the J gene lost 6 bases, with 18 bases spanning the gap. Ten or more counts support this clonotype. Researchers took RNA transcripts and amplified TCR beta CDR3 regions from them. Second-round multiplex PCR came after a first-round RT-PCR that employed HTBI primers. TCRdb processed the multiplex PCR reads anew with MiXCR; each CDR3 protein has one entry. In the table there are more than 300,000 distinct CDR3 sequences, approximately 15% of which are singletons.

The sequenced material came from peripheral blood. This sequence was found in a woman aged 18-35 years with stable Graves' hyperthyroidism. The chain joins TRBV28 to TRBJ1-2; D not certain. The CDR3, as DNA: TGTGCCAGCAACCCCTTGAACGGGGTCCATGGCTACACCTTC. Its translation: CASNPLNGVHGYTF.